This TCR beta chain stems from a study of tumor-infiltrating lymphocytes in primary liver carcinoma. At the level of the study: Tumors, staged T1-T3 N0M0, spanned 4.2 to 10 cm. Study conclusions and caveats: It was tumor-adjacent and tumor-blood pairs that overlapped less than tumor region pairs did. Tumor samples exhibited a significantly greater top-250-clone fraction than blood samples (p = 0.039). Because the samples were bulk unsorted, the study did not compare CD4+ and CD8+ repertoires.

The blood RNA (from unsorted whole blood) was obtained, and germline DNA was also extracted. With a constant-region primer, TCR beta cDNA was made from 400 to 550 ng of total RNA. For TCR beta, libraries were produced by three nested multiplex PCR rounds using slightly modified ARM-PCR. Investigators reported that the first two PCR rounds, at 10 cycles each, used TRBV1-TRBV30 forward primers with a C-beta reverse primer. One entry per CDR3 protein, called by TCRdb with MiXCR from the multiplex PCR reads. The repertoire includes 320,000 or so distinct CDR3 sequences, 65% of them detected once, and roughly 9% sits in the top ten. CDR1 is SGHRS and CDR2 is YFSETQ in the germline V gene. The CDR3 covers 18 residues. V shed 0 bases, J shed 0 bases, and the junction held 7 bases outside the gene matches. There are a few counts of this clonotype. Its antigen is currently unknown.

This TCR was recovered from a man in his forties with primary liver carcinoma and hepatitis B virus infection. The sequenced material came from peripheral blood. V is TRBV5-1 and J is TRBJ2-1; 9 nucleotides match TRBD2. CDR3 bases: TGCGCCAGCAGCTTGGATGGGAGCGGGAGGTCCTCCTACAATGAGCAGTTCTTC. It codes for CASSLDGSGRSSYNEQFF.